This T cell receptor (beta chain) was identified during a study of T cell repertoires in cytomegalovirus infection. Whole-study context: An indication of both CMV infection and matching HLA type came from public TCR beta signatures. Study-level results: Ex vivo, HLA-C-restricted CMV-specific TCR beta clonotypes prevailed over the rest of the response. Frequencies of public TCR beta families were cumulated, and this identified carriers of CMV plus the relevant HLA.

The germline V and J ends were trimmed by 1 base and 1 base, with 11 bases remaining between them. This CDR3 is 15 amino acids long. CDR1 is SGHTA and CDR2 is FQGNSA in the germline V gene. TCRdb used MiXCR to reprocess the reads, holding one entry per CDR3 protein. The data show 250,000 to 300,000 distinct CDR3 sequences, roughly 23% seen once. Ten or more counts support this clonotype. Antigen unknown. V gene TRBV7-2 combines with J gene TRBJ2-7; TRBD1 is a possible D gene (6 bases). Sequenced material: PBMCs. The clonotype comes from a human donor in good health (CMV status not recorded). Some clones in this sample may be carry-over from other donors' samples. The CDR3 nucleotides are TGTGCCAGCAGCTTAGTATCCAGGGGTTCCTACGAGCAGTACTTC. It yields the protein CASSLVSRGSYEQYF.